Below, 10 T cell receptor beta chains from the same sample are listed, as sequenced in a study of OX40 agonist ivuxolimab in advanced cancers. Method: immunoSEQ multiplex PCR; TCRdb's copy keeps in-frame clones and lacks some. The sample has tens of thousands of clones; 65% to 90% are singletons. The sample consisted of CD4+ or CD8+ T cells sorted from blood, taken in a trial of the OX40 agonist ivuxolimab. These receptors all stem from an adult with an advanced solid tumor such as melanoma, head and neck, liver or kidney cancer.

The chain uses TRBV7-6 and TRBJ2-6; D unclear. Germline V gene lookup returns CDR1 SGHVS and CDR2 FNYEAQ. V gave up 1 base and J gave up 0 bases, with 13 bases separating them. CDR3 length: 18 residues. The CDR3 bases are TGTGCCAGCAGCTTAGTTCAGCTTAAGAGCTCTGGGGCCAACGTCCTGACTTTC. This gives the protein CASSLVQLKSSGANVLTF.

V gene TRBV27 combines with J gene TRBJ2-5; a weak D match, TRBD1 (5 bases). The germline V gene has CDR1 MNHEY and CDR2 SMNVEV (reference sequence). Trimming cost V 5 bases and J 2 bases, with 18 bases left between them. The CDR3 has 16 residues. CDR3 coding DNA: TGTGCCAGCAGTCCCTCAGGGTCGTCGGAGCAAGAGACCCAGTACTTC. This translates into CASSPSGSSEQETQYF.

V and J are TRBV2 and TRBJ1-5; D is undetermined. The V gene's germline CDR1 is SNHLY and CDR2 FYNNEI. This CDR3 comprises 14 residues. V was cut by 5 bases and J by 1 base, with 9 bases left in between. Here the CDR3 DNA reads TGTGCCAGCAGTAGGGCTGCCAGCAATCAGCCCCAGCATTTT. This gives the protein CASSRAASNQPQHF.

CDR3 loop: CASSARLAGYNEQFF. The CDR3, as DNA: TGTGCCAGCTCTGCACGACTAGCGGGGTACAATGAGCAGTTCTTC. The rearrangement joins TRBV2 to TRBJ2-1; TRBD2 aligns across 11 bases. With V trimmed by 8 bases and J by 4 bases, 7 bases remained unmatched. In germline, CDR1 is SNHLY, CDR2 FYNNEI. This CDR3 contains 15 residues.

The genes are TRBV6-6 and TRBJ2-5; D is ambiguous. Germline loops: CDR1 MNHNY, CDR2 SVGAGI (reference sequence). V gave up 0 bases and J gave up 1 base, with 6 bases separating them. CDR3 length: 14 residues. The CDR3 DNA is TGTGCCAGCAGTTACTCAACCGGCCAAGAGACCCAGTACTTC. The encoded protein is CASSYSTGQETQYF.

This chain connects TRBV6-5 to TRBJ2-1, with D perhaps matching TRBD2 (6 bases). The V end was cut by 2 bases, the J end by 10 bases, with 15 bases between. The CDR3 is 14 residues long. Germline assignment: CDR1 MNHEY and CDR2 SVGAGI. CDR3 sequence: CASSYQEGTGEQFF. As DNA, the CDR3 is TGTGCCAGCAGTTACCAGGAGGGGACCGGCGAGCAGTTCTTC.

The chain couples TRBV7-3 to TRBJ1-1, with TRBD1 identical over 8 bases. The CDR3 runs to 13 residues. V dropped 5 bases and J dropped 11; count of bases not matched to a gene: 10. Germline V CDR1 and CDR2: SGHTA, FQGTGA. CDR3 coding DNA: TGTGCCAGCAGCGCTAAAGACAGGGGAAAGGCTTTCTTT. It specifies CASSAKDRGKAFF.

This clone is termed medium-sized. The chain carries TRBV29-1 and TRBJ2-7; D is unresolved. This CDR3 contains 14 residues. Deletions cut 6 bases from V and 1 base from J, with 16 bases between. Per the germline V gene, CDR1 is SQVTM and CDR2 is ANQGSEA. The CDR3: CSVTDSGRSYEQYF. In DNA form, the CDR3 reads TGCAGCGTCACTGATTCGGGTAGGTCCTACGAGCAGTACTTC.

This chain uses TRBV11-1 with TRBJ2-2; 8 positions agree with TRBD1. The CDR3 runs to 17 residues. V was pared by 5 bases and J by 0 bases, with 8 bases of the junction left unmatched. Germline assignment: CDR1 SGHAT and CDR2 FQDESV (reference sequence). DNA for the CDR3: TGTGCCAGCAGCCGGCCGCCAGGGGGCCCGAACACCGGGGAGCTGTTTTTT. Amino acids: CASSRPPGGPNTGELFF.

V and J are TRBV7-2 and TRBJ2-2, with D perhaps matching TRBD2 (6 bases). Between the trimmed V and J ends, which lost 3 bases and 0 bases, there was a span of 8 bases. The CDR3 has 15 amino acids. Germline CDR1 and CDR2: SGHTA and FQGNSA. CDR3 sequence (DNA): TGTGCCAGCAGCTTCGGGACTCCGAACACCGGGGAGCTGTTTTTT. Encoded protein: CASSFGTPNTGELFF.